A single sample is the source of the 19 T cell receptor delta chains below, sequenced in a study of human gamma delta and Vdelta1 T cells. These receptors' antigens are unknown. TCRdb re-called the PCR reads via CATT. The sample lists some 13,000 delta-chain clones; roughly 45% were seen once. The sequencing sample was made of Vdelta1 gamma-delta T cells from blood grown in culture (DOT cells). All receptors derive from a human donor in good health.

The V call is TRDV1, the J call TRDJ1, with D possibly being TRDD3 (6 bases). The V gene's germline CDR1 is TSWWSYY and CDR2 QGS. The germline V and J ends were trimmed by 5 bases and 4 bases, with 38 bases remaining between them. The CDR3 covers 22 residues. The CDR3 region is CALGSPWDNLWVDTDVFDKLIF. As DNA, the CDR3 is TGTGCTCTTGGGTCACCTTGGGATAATCTCTGGGTAGACACGGATGTTTTCGATAAACTCATCTTT.

In this sample, this clone turned up a few times. This sequence joins TRDV1 and TRDJ1; TRDD3 matches 10 bases. With V trimmed by 0 bases and J by 6 bases, 25 bases remained unmatched. In germline, CDR1 is TSWWSYY, CDR2 QGS. The CDR3 is made up of 22 amino acids. CDR3 DNA sequence: TGTGCTCTTGGGGAACTAGGGGCCCCGCGACTACAACTGGGGGATTCAATAAATAAACTCATCTTT. This codes for CALGELGAPRLQLGDSINKLIF.

The gene calls are TRDV1 and TRDJ1, with 13 nucleotides matching TRDD3. Germline trimming cut 3 bases from V and 0 bases from J; bases unmatched to any gene: 25. The CDR3 has 24 residues. Germline CDR1 is TSWWSYY and CDR2 is QGS. The CDR3 DNA reads as TGTGCTCTTGGGGACAGTCTATTAGCAACCACTGGGGGATACGCACGGTCGGACACCGATAAACTCATCTTT. As protein: CALGDSLLATTGGYARSDTDKLIF.

Judged by abundance, this clone is medium-sized. V is TRDV1 and J is TRDJ1, with 10 bases that match TRDD3. Germline V gene data show CDR1 as TSWWSYY and CDR2 as QGS. The CDR3 length is 21 residues. V dropped 0 bases and J dropped 2; count of bases not matched to a gene: 18. CDR3 residues: CALGELGASVTGLGDTDKLIF. As DNA, the CDR3 is TGTGCTCTTGGGGAACTGGGGGCTTCCGTCACGGGACTGGGGGATACCGATAAACTCATCTTT.

As for this clone: This may arise from a read error, as a much more abundant clone is one base away. Other DNA sequences within the sample encode an identical CDR3. The chain couples TRDV1 to TRDJ1; 9 bases map to TRDD2. Germline CDR1 is TSWWSYY and CDR2 is QGS. This CDR3 has 18 residues. V lost 2 bases and J lost 5; bases outside the gene matches: 15. The CDR3 nucleotides read TGTGCTCTTGGGGAAGTGGCCTTCCTACGGGGATATGATGATAAACTCATCTTT. It yields the protein CALGEVAFLRGYDDKLIF.

The chain is built from TRDV1 and TRDJ1; 10 bases match TRDD3. With V trimmed by 3 bases and J by 2 bases, 21 bases remained unmatched. This CDR3 region has 21 residues. CDR1 is TSWWSYY and CDR2 is QGS in the germline V gene. CDR3 sequence (DNA): TGTGCTCTTGGGGACCGATTCCGCAGTACTGGGGGATCCTGGGGGACCGATAAACTCATCTTT. As protein: CALGDRFRSTGGSWGTDKLIF.

This clone was seen more than once but under ten times. The chain uses TRDV1 and TRDJ1; 7 positions match TRDD3. Unmatched junction bases numbered 28, after V lost 4 bases and J lost 2 bases. The CDR3 loop spans 22 amino acids. Per germline, CDR1 TSWWSYY and CDR2 QGS. This chain's CDR3 is CALGASVLPGGDFHRRTDKLIF. The CDR3 DNA follows: TGTGCTCTTGGGGCTTCCGTATTACCTGGGGGGGATTTTCACCGGCGGACCGATAAACTCATCTTT.

This clone has just a few counts. The chain has TRDV1 and TRDJ1, with TRDD3 matching over 8 bases. The length of the CDR3 is 21 residues. Trimming at V came to 3 bases and at J to 2 bases, leaving 23 bases not matched to a gene. Germline CDR1 and CDR2: TSWWSYY and QGS. CDR3 sequence (DNA): TGTGCTCTTGGGGAGCCTTCCCTACCTGGGGGACCGCTAAGGGGTACCGATAAACTCATCTTT. It codes for CALGEPSLPGGPLRGTDKLIF.

The chain recombines TRDV1 with TRDJ1; D not resolved. This CDR3 comprises 19 residues. From germline, CDR1 is TSWWSYY and CDR2 QGS. Trimming left V 5 bases short and J 0 bases short, with 25 bases between. DNA for the CDR3: TGTGCTCTTGGGCCCCCCCCCCCTGTCCATATCCAGTACACCGATAAACTCATCTTT. The encoded protein is CALGPPPPVHIQYTDKLIF.

This chain links TRDV1 with TRDJ1, with TRDD3 matching over 11 bases. The germline CDR1 and CDR2 sequences are TSWWSYY and QGS. J was trimmed by 1 base and V by 4 bases; bases with no gene match: 26. There are 23 residues in the CDR3. As DNA, the CDR3 is TGTGCTCTTGGGGCACCACGAACTTTCCCGGTGCTGGGGGATACAGGGCGCACCGATAAACTCATCTTT. This sequence encodes CALGAPRTFPVLGDTGRTDKLIF.

This clone was observed a few times. This chain joins TRDV1 and TRDJ1; the match to TRDD3 covers 9 bases. V shed 4 bases, J shed 4 bases, and the junction held 31 bases outside the gene matches. Per germline, CDR1 TSWWSYY and CDR2 QGS. The CDR3 has 23 residues. CDR3 DNA sequence: TGTGCTCTTGGGGGCGCTTTTGGCCTCCAGCGTGTCGACTGGGGGACGCTCGGCGATAAACTCATCTTT. This gives the protein CALGGAFGLQRVDWGTLGDKLIF.

Notes on this clone: One junction end does not reproduce the germline sequence, and a read error may be involved. The V and J genes are TRDV1 and TRDJ1; D is unresolved. The CDR3 is 17 residues long. CDR1 is TSWWSYY, CDR2 QGS, per germline. CDR3 sequence (DNA): TGTGCTCTTGGGGAACTTTTCCGTCCCCAAACTACCGGTAAACTCATCTTT. It translates to CALGELFRPQTTGKLIF.

The J gene is TRDJ1, the V gene TRDV1; 9 positions match TRDD3. Germline CDR1 reads TSWWSYY; CDR2 reads QGS. With V trimmed by 3 bases and J by 3 bases, 17 bases remained unmatched. The CDR3 extends over 19 amino acids. The CDR3 coding sequence is TGTGCTCTTGGGGATGGAACGTTACGTACACTGGGGGACGCCGATAAACTCATCTTT. This sequence encodes CALGDGTLRTLGDADKLIF.

The chain links TRDV1 to TRDJ1; a possible D gene is TRDD3 (5 bases). Trimming pared 1 base from V and 2 bases from J, leaving 17 bases between. This CDR3 is built from 17 residues. Germline values: CDR1 TSWWSYY, CDR2 QGS. CDR3 sequence (DNA): TGTGCTCTTGGGGAACCAACGGCTGGGACCCGGACCGATAAACTCATCTTT. Amino acid sequence: CALGEPTAGTRTDKLIF.

The chain recombines TRDV1 with TRDJ1; 7 bases match TRDD3. Per the germline V gene, CDR1 is TSWWSYY and CDR2 is QGS. This CDR3 spans 17 amino acids. V dropped 1 base and J dropped 1; count of bases not matched to a gene: 9. The DNA for the CDR3 is TGTGCTCTTGGGGAACCCCTGGGGGGGCTAATCACCGATAAACTCATCTTT. Translated, it gives CALGEPLGGLITDKLIF.

This clone was found once. Other nucleotide sequences from this sample produce the same CDR3. The genes are TRDV1 and TRDJ1; D is possibly TRDD3 (6 bases). Germline loops: CDR1 TSWWSYY, CDR2 QGS. Trimming removed 3 bases from V and 6 bases from J, with 32 bases in between. The CDR3 loop spans 20 amino acids. The CDR3 DNA reads as TGTGCTCTTGGGGATCCCAGATTGGGCCCCTCTGGGGCCCCGCGCCATAAACTCATCTTT. As protein: CALGDPRLGPSGAPRHKLIF.

The sample holds one count of this clone. This chain uses TRDV1 with TRDJ1; 10 bases match TRDD3. The CDR3 has 18 amino acids. Germline V gives CDR1 TSWWSYY, CDR2 QGS. The V segment lost 0 bases and the J segment 7 bases; nucleotides outside the gene matches: 14. DNA for the CDR3: TGTGCTCTTGGGGAACTCCCTCCTACGGGGGATACGAAAGCTAAACTCATCTTT. Translated, it gives CALGELPPTGDTKAKLIF.

The chain is built from TRDV1 and TRDJ1, with a weak D call TRDD3 (5 bases). The ends were cut back, 2 bases at V and 3 bases at J, with 25 bases in the middle. CDR1 and CDR2 (germline): TSWWSYY, QGS. CDR3 length: 19 residues. CDR3 bases: TGTGCTCTTGGGGAAAATTTCTGGGACACCGGGAGGGTCGCCGATAAACTCATCTTT. It encodes CALGENFWDTGRVADKLIF.

This sequence joins TRDV1 and TRDJ1; 11 nucleotides line up with TRDD3. The CDR3 has 19 amino acids. Germline V gene sequence: CDR1 TSWWSYY, CDR2 QGS. V shed 5 bases and J 1 base; nucleotides not matched to a gene: 15. The CDR3 DNA reads TGTGCTCTTGGGTTAAACAGACCTGGGGGATACTACAGCACCGATAAACTCATCTTT. It translates to CALGLNRPGGYYSTDKLIF.